Listed here are 32 T cell receptor beta chains from one sample, sequenced in a study of cytomegalovirus exposure and HLA in healthy donors. Both 60 Vbeta primers and 13 Jbeta primers went into the PCR. TCRdb's copy holds only in-frame clones and misses some; the assay was immunoSEQ multiplex PCR. The profile shows 130,000 to 150,000 clones, 73% of them singletons. The sequenced material came from PBMCs. The receptors here all came from a human donor in good health.

The CDR3 DNA follows: TGCGCCAGCAGCTTGGCCGGTGCTGGGTCTCTGCTTAGCTGTGGAGCTTTCTTT. It specifies CASSLAGAGSLLSCGAFF. The chain links TRBV5-1 to TRBJ1-1, with unresolved D. CDR3 length: 18 amino acids. V was clipped by 0 bases and J by 10 bases, with 28 bases between them. Per the germline V gene, CDR1 is SGHRS and CDR2 is YFSETQ. Full variable domain (remainder filled in from reference TRBV5-1 and TRBJ1-1): KAGVTQTPRYLIKTRGQQVTLSCSPISGHRSVSWYQQTPGQGLQFLFEYFSETQRNKGNFPGRFSGRQFSNSRSEMNVSTLELGDSALYLCASSLAGAGSLLSCGAFFGQGTRLTVV.

The chain recombines TRBV9 with TRBJ2-3; 10 bases align to TRBD2. Germline V gene lookup returns CDR1 SGDLS and CDR2 YYNGEE. The J segment lost 5 bases and the V segment lost 0 bases, leaving 9 bases of the junction unmatched. The length of the CDR3 is 17 residues. The CDR3 DNA is TGTGCCAGCAGCGTAGATAGAGCGGGAGGGCCAGAAGATACGCAGTATTTT. Its protein is CASSVDRAGGPEDTQYF.

This clone was counted between two and nine times. The J gene is TRBJ2-5, the V gene TRBV18; the D gene is possibly TRBD1 (6 bases). The CDR3 consists of 14 residues. CDR1 is KGHSH and CDR2 is LQKENI in the germline V gene. V was clipped by 5 bases and J by 4 bases, with 14 bases between them. CDR3 coding DNA: TGTGCCAGCTCATTGGACAGTCAACTAGAGACCCAGTACTTC. Its protein product is CASSLDSQLETQYF.

The rearrangement joins TRBV28 to TRBJ2-3; 8 positions agree with TRBD2. This CDR3 comprises 15 residues. Germline V lookup: CDR1 MDHEN, CDR2 SYDVKM. V was pared by 3 bases and J by 6 bases, with 8 bases of the junction left unmatched. CDR3 loop: CASSFGRAGPDTQYF. The CDR3 nucleotides are TGTGCCAGCAGTTTCGGGAGGGCTGGGCCGGATACGCAGTATTTT.

This clone was found once. The rearrangement uses TRBV10-3 and TRBJ2-3; a weak D match, TRBD1 (5 bases). V shed 6 bases and J shed 0 bases, with 25 bases lying between them. Germline CDR1 is ENHRY and CDR2 is SYGVKD. This CDR3 contains 19 residues. For the CDR3, the DNA is TGTGCCATCAGCTCTCAAACGGGTCACGGCAGGGTAAGCACAGATACGCAGTATTTT. This sequence encodes CAISSQTGHGRVSTDTQYF.

This clone showed up just a few times. This rearrangement joins TRBV10-1 to TRBJ2-7; 16 bases fit TRBD2. Germline V gives CDR1 WNHNN, CDR2 SYGVQD (reference sequence). CDR3 length: 20 residues. Losses at the gene ends were 6 bases for V and 0 bases for J; bases not matched to a gene: 14. CDR3 DNA sequence: TGCGCCAGCAGGTATAGGACGGGACTAGCGGGGGGGGCAAGCTCCTACGAGCAGTACTTC. As protein: CASRYRTGLAGGASSYEQYF.

The rearrangement uses TRBV7-8 and TRBJ2-3, with 14 bases fitting TRBD2. This CDR3 comprises 14 residues. V trimming: 3 bases; J trimming: 8 bases; junction bases outside the gene matches: 1. Germline values: CDR1 SGHVS, CDR2 FQNEAQ. CDR3 in DNA: TGTGCCAGCAGCTTGGGGACTAGCGGGAGTACGCAGTATTTT. Protein: CASSLGTSGSTQYF.

The chain carries TRBV5-1 and TRBJ2-7; 9 nucleotides match TRBD1. The CDR3 extends over 15 amino acids. Germline lookup yields CDR1 SGHRS and CDR2 YFSETQ. Germline trimming cut 0 bases from V and 6 bases from J; bases unmatched to any gene: 7. Written as DNA, the CDR3 is TGCGCCAGCAGCTTGGGCGGGACAGGGCTCGTCGAGCAGTACTTC. Its translation is CASSLGGTGLVEQYF.

V and J are TRBV9 and TRBJ2-6; 7 positions agree with TRBD2. The CDR3 runs 15 residues. CDR1 and CDR2 from the germline V gene are SGDLS and YYNGEE. Trimming cost V 4 bases and J 1 base; bases outside gene matches: 2. This CDR3 reads CASSREGSGANVLTF. DNA for the CDR3: TGTGCCAGCAGCAGGGAGGGGTCTGGGGCCAACGTCCTGACTTTC.

The chain couples TRBV5-1 to TRBJ1-1, with TRBD1 matching 8 bases. The CDR3 spans 14 residues. Trimming cost V 0 bases and J 4 bases; bases outside gene matches: 2. The germline V gene encodes CDR1 SGHRS and CDR2 YFSETQ. CDR3 sequence reads: CASSLGTGSTEAFF. The CDR3 coding sequence is TGCGCCAGCAGCTTGGGGACAGGGTCCACTGAAGCTTTCTTT.

The CDR3 sequence: CATSRAGIYEQYF. The CDR3 DNA follows: TGTGCCACCAGCAGAGCCGGGATCTACGAGCAGTACTTC. The chain couples TRBV15 to TRBJ2-7, with a tentative D call TRBD2 (5 bases). Germline CDR1 and CDR2: LNHNV and YYDKDF (reference sequence). This CDR3 has 13 residues. V lost 1 base and J lost 3, with 7 bases in between.

The chain links TRBV10-3 to TRBJ2-7; 10 bases agree with TRBD1. CDR3 size: 14 residues. Trimming took 5 bases from V and 6 from J; bases not matched to a gene: 7. CDR1 is ENHRY and CDR2 is SYGVKD in the germline V gene. The CDR3 loop reads CAISTDRGASEQYF. Here the CDR3 DNA reads TGTGCCATCAGTACGGACAGGGGGGCTAGCGAGCAGTACTTC.

This clone showed up just a few times. This sequence joins TRBV4-1 and TRBJ2-7; possibly TRBD1 for D (6 bases). Trimming cost V 4 bases and J 4 bases, with 14 bases left between them. Germline loops: CDR1 MGHRA, CDR2 YSYEKL. The CDR3 has 14 residues. The CDR3 DNA sequence: TGCGCCAGCAGCCCTACCCCCGGACAGTACGAGCAGTACTTC. The encoded protein is CASSPTPGQYEQYF.

The chain joins TRBV19 to TRBJ2-2; D gene unclear. The CDR3 covers 13 residues. V was clipped by 3 bases and J by 5 bases, with 7 bases between them. Germline V CDR1 and CDR2: LNHDA, SQIVND (reference sequence). CDR3 protein: CASSISKTGELFF. CDR3 coding DNA: TGTGCCAGTAGTATTAGTAAGACCGGGGAGCTGTTTTTT.

The chain combines TRBV6-5 with TRBJ2-7; 7 nucleotides match TRBD2. The germline V gene encodes CDR1 MNHEY and CDR2 SVGAGI. The CDR3 extends over 16 amino acids. V dropped 0 bases and J dropped 1; count of bases not matched to a gene: 6. The CDR3 bases are TGTGCCAGCAGTTACTCCCTAGGAGCGGGATCCTACGAGCAGTACTTC. Amino acid sequence: CASSYSLGAGSYEQYF.

In this sample, this clone turned up a few times. The rearrangement joins TRBV9 to TRBJ1-3; 9 bases map to TRBD1. With 3 bases clipped from V and 4 bases from J, the junction kept 2 bases outside the gene matches. This CDR3 is 14 amino acids long. Germline lookup yields CDR1 SGDLS and CDR2 YYNGEE. Here the CDR3 reads CASSGDREGNTIYF. In nucleotides, the CDR3 is TGTGCCAGCAGCGGGGACAGGGAGGGAAACACCATATATTTT.

The CDR3 coding sequence is TGTGCCAGCAGTCCCCTCACAGAGAGCTCCTACAATGAGCAGTTCTTC. As protein: CASSPLTESSYNEQFF. The gene calls are TRBV28 and TRBJ2-1; D is unclear. Trimming cost V 5 bases and J 0 bases, with 14 bases left between them. The CDR3 spans 16 residues. From germline, CDR1 is MDHEN and CDR2 SYDVKM. The entire variable domain, with the rest obtained from reference TRBV28 and TRBJ2-1, is as follows: DVKVTQSSRYLVKRTGEKVFLECVQDMDHENMFWYRQDPGLGLRLIYFSYDVKMKEKGDIPEGYSVSREKKERFSLILESASTNQTSMYLCASSPLTESSYNEQFFGPGTRLTVL.

The chain combines TRBV7-6 with TRBJ2-5; the match to TRBD2 covers 11 bases. In germline, CDR1 is SGHVS, CDR2 FNYEAQ. Germline trimming cut 5 bases from V and 3 bases from J; bases unmatched to any gene: 11. The CDR3 runs 17 residues. CDR3 sequence: CASSLIVPGLAEETQYF. DNA of the CDR3: TGTGCCAGCAGCCTCATTGTACCGGGACTAGCGGAAGAGACCCAGTACTTC.

This chain uses TRBV4-1 with TRBJ2-3, with 12 bases matching TRBD2. CDR1 is MGHRA, CDR2 YSYEKL, per germline. The junction had 11 bases not matched to a gene; V was cut back by 4 bases and J by 0 bases. The CDR3 is 19 residues long. The DNA of the CDR3 is TGCGCCAGCAGCCGAGGGACCACTAGCGGGGGGCTTAGCACAGATACGCAGTATTTT. Encoded protein: CASSRGTTSGGLSTDTQYF.

The chain uses TRBV14 and TRBJ2-7; the D gene is possibly TRBD2 (6 bases). The CDR3 is made up of 13 amino acids. Germline values: CDR1 SGHDN, CDR2 FVKESK. V gave up 1 base and J gave up 2 bases, with 6 bases separating them. The CDR3 loop is CASSQAGAYEQYF. The CDR3 DNA is TGTGCCAGCAGCCAAGCGGGAGCCTACGAGCAGTACTTC.

J is TRBJ2-1 and V is TRBV10-3; 8 bases line up with TRBD1. The CDR3 runs 14 residues. Germline loops: CDR1 ENHRY, CDR2 SYGVKD. J was trimmed by 7 bases and V by 3 bases; bases with no gene match: 5. The CDR3 DNA reads as TGTGCCATCAGTGATCAGGGGGCGACTAATGAGCAGTTCTTC. Protein product: CAISDQGATNEQFF.

The CDR3: CASSATAFGPQHF. The CDR3 region has the DNA TGTGCCAGCAGCGCGACAGCTTTTGGTCCCCAGCATTTT. The gene calls are TRBV9 and TRBJ1-5, with D possibly being TRBD1 (5 bases). Trimming shortened V by 3 bases and J by 10 bases, and 14 bases separated the two germline ends. Per the germline V gene, CDR1 is SGDLS and CDR2 is YYNGEE. The CDR3 spans 13 residues.

This clone was counted only a few times. The genes are TRBV18 and TRBJ1-2; TRBD1 agrees at 9 bases. CDR1 is KGHSH and CDR2 is LQKENI in the germline V gene. CDR3 length: 16 residues. J gave up 3 bases and V 3 bases, and 8 bases lay outside the gene matches. CDR3 sequence (DNA): TGTGCCAGCTCACCTAAGGACAGGGGCCCATACTATGGCTACACCTTC. It yields the protein CASSPKDRGPYYGYTF.

The V gene is TRBV6-1, the J gene TRBJ1-1, with a tentative D call TRBD1 (6 bases). Trimming removed 3 bases from V and 1 base from J, with 12 bases in between. Germline V gene lookup returns CDR1 MNHNS and CDR2 SASEGT. This CDR3 is built from 15 residues. CDR3 in DNA: TGTGCCAGCAGTGACTCGGGAGGGGGGAACACTGAAGCTTTCTTT. It yields the protein CASSDSGGGNTEAFF.

The chain links TRBV19 to TRBJ1-4; a possible D gene is TRBD1 (5 bases). This CDR3 contains 11 residues. CDR1 and CDR2 (germline): LNHDA, SQIVND (reference sequence). The V end was cut by 11 bases, the J end by 8 bases, with 12 bases between. As DNA, the CDR3 is TGTGCCTGCAGGGAGGGCGAAAAACTGTTTTTT. This sequence encodes CACREGEKLFF.

There are a few counts of this clone. V is TRBV28 and J is TRBJ2-7, with unresolved D. Germline loops: CDR1 MDHEN, CDR2 SYDVKM. The V gene lost 3 bases and the J gene lost 3 bases, with 3 bases spanning the gap. The CDR3 consists of 11 residues. The CDR3 loop reads CASSFIYEQYF. CDR3 DNA: TGTGCCAGCAGTTTTATCTACGAGCAGTACTTC.

This clone was found a few times. This sequence joins TRBV25-1 and TRBJ2-3; 7 bases are shared with TRBD1. J lost 4 bases, V lost 5 bases, and 3 bases had no gene match. The CDR3 has 13 residues. CDR1 and CDR2 from the germline V gene are MGHDK and SYGVNS. CDR3 protein: CASSTQGSDTQYF. The CDR3, as DNA: TGTGCCAGCAGTACACAGGGGTCAGATACGCAGTATTTT.

The CDR3 DNA is TGTGCCACCAGCAGAGACCTTGCGGCCTACAATGAGCAGTTCTTC. It translates to CATSRDLAAYNEQFF. The chain uses TRBV15 and TRBJ2-1; D call uncertain. Germline V gene data show CDR1 as LNHNV and CDR2 as YYDKDF (reference sequence). This CDR3 spans 15 amino acids. Trimming stripped 0 bases from V and 2 bases from J, with 8 bases between.

The gene calls are TRBV15 and TRBJ1-3; D unclear. V was clipped by 3 bases and J by 0 bases, with 9 bases between them. The CDR3 is made up of 15 amino acids. Germline CDR1 is LNHNV and CDR2 is YYDKDF (reference sequence). CDR3 in amino acids: CATSRHWSSGNTIYF. In DNA, the CDR3 is TGTGCCACCAGCAGGCACTGGTCCTCTGGAAACACCATATATTTT.

The chain couples TRBV29-1 to TRBJ2-5, with 7 bases fitting TRBD2. The CDR3 sequence is 13 residues long. Losses at the gene ends were 3 bases for V and 5 bases for J; bases not matched to a gene: 6. In germline, CDR1 is SQVTM, CDR2 ANQGSEA. This CDR3 reads CSVEASGGETQYF. CDR3 in DNA: TGCAGCGTTGAGGCTAGCGGTGGGGAGACCCAGTACTTC. Filled out from reference TRBV29-1 and TRBJ2-5, the complete variable domain reads SAVISQKPSRDICQRGTSLTIQCQVDSQVTMMFWYRQQPGQSLTLIATANQGSEATYESGFVIDKFPISRPNLTFSTLTVSNMSPEDSSIYLCSVEASGGETQYFGPGTRLLVL.

The chain carries TRBV25-1 and TRBJ1-2; 8 bases align to TRBD1. CDR1 and CDR2 from the germline V gene are MGHDK and SYGVNS. The CDR3 is 16 amino acids. V lost 6 bases, J lost 8 bases, and 17 bases stayed unmatched. In DNA form, the CDR3 reads TGTGCCAGCAGCCGCCAAGCGTGGACAGGGAGGGTGGGCTACACCTTC. It specifies CASSRQAWTGRVGYTF.

This sequence joins TRBV4-1 and TRBJ1-1, with 7 bases identical to TRBD1. The germline V gene has CDR1 MGHRA and CDR2 YSYEKL. The CDR3 is 14 amino acids. V trimming: 5 bases; J trimming: 2 bases; junction bases outside the gene matches: 5. This CDR3 is CASSNRGFNTEAFF. The CDR3, as DNA: TGCGCCAGCAGCAACAGGGGATTTAACACTGAAGCTTTCTTT.